This T cell receptor (beta chain) was obtained from a study of cytomegalovirus exposure and HLA in healthy donors. The junction had 9 bases not matched to a gene; V was cut back by 5 bases and J by 10 bases. CDR3 size: 14 residues. Germline CDR1 reads LNHDA; CDR2 reads SQIVND (reference sequence). This clone occurred a few times. Its antigen is undetermined. Regarding the study as a whole: The authors later found HLA-associated TCR beta chains more clonally expanded than equally common others.

Primers included in the PCR were 60 Vbeta and 13 Jbeta primers. The protocol was immunoSEQ multiplex PCR, while the TCRdb copy is restricted to in-frame clones and leaves out a portion. The table has roughly 120,000 clones, 74% seen once. This receptor was identified in a woman aged 45-65 years in good health and CMV-seropositive. Sequenced: PBMCs. The V gene is TRBV19, the J gene TRBJ1-4; 8 nucleotides line up with TRBD1. The CDR3 sequence: CASSPTDREGKLFF. In DNA form, the CDR3 reads TGTGCCAGTAGTCCAACGGACAGGGAGGGAAAACTGTTTTTT. Based on the CDR3 plus reference TRBV19 and TRBJ1-4, the full variable domain is DGGITQSPKYLFRKEGQNVTLSCEQNLNHDAMYWYRQDPGQGLRLIYYSQIVNDFQKGDIAEGYSVSREKKESFPLTVTSAQKNPTAFYLCASSPTDREGKLFFGSGTQLSVL.